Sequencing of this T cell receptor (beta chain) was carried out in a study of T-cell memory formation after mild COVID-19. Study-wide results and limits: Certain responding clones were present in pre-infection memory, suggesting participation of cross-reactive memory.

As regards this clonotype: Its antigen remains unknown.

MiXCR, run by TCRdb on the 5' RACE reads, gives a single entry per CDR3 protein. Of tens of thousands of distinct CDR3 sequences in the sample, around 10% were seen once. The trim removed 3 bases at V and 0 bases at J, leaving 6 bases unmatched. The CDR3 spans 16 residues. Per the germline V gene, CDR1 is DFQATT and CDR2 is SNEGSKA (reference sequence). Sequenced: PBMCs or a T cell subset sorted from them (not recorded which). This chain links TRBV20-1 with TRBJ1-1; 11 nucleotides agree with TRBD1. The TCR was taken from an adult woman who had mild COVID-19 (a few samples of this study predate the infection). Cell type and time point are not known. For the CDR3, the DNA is TGCAGTGCTAGGAGGACAGGGGGCAATGTGAACACTGAAGCTTTCTTT. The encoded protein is CSARRTGGNVNTEAFF.